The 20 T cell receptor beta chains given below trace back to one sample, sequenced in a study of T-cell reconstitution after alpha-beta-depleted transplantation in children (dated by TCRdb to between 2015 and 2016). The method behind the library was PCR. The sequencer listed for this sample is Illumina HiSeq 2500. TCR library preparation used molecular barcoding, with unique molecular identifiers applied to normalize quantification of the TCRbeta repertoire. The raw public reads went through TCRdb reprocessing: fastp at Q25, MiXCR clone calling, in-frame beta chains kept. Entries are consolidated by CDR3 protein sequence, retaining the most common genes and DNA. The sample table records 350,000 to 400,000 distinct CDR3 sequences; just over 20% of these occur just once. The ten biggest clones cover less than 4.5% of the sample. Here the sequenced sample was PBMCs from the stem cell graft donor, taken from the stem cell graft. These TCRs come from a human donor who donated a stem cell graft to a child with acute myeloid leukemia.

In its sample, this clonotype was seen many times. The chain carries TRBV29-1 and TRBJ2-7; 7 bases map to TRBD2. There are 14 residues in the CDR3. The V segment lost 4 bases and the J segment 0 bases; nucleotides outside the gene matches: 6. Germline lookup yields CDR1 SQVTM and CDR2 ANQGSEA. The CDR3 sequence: CSVGRRESSYEQYF. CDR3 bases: TGCAGCGTTGGAAGGCGGGAGTCCTCCTACGAGCAGTACTTC.

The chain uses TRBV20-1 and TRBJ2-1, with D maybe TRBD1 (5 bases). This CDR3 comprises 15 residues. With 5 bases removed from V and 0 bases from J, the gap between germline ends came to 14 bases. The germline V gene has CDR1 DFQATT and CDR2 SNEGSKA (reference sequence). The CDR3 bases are TGCAGTGCTCTTACAGGCGATAGCTCCTACAATGAGCAGTTCTTC. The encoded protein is CSALTGDSSYNEQFF.

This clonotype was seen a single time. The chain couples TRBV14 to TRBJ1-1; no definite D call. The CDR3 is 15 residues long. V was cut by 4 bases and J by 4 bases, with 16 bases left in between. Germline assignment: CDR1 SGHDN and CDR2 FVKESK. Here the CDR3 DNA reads TGTGCCAGCAGCCCCCGGGTGCGGGAGGCCACTGAAGCTTTCTTT. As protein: CASSPRVREATEAFF.

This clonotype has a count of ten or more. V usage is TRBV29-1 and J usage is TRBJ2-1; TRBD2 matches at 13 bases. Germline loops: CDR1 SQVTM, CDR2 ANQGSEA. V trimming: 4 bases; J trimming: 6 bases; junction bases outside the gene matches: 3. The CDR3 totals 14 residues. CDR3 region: CSVVTSGRANEQFF. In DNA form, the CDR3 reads TGCAGCGTTGTCACTAGCGGGAGGGCCAATGAGCAGTTCTTC.

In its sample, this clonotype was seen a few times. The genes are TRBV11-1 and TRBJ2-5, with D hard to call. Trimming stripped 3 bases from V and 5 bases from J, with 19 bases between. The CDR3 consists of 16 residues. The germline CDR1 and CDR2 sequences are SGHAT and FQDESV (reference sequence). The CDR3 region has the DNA TGTGCCAGCAGCTTCTTTGGACCGCCGAGTGGGGAGACCCAGTACTTC. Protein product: CASSFFGPPSGETQYF. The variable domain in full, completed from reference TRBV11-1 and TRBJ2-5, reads EAEVAQSPRYKITEKSQAVAFWCDPISGHATLYWYRQILGQGPELLVQFQDESVVDDSQLPKDRFSAERLKGVDSTLKIQPAELGDSAMYLCASSFFGPPSGETQYFGPGTRLLVL.

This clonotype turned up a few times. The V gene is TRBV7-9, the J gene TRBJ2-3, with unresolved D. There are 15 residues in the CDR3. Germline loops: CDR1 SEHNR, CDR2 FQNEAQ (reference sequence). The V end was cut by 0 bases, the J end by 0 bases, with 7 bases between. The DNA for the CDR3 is TGTGCCAGCAGCTTAGCGGCACCTAGCACAGATACGCAGTATTTT. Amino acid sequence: CASSLAAPSTDTQYF.

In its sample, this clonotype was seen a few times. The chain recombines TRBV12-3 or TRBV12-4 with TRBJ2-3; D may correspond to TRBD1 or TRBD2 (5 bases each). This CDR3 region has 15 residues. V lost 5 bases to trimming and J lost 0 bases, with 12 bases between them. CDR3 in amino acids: CASSPGTASTDTQYF. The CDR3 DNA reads TGTGCCAGCAGTCCCGGGACGGCTAGCACAGATACGCAGTATTTT.

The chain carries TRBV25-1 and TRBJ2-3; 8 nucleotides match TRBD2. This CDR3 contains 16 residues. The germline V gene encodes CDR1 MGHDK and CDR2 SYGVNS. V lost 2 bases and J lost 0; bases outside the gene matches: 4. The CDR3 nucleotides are TGTGCCAGCAGTGAACTTTCTAGCGGGAGCACAGATACGCAGTATTTT. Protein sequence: CASSELSSGSTDTQYF.

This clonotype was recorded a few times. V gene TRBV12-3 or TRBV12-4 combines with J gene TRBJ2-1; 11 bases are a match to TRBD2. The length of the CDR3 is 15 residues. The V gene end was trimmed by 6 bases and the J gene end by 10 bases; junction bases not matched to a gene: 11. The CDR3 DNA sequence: TGTGCCAGCAGATATAGCGGGAGGGCCGGGGAGGAGCAGTTCTTC. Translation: CASRYSGRAGEEQFF.

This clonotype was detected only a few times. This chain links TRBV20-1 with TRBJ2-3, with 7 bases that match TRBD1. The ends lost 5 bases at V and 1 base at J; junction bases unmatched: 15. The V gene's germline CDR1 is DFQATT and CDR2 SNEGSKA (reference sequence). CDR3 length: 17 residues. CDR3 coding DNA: TGCAGTGCTCCGCGCGCTCACAGGGGTGGGGGCACAGATACGCAGTATTTT. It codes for CSAPRAHRGGGTDTQYF.

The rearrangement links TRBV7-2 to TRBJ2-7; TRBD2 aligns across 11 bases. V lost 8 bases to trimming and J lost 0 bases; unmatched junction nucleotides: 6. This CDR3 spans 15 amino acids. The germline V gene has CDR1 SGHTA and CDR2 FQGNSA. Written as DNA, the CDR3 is TGTGCCAGCTGCCTAGCGGGAGGTAGCTCCTACGAGCAGTACTTC. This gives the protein CASCLAGGSSYEQYF.

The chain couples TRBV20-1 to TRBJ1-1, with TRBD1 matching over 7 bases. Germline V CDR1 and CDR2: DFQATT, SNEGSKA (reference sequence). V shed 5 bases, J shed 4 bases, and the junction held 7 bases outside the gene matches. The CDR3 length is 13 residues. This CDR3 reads CSAPGGFFTEAFF. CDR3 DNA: TGCAGTGCTCCAGGGGGTTTCTTCACTGAAGCTTTCTTT.

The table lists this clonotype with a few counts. In nucleotides, the CDR3 is TGTGCCAGCAGCCCCTTTAGAGGGTCCTACGAGCAGTACTTC. Its protein is CASSPFRGSYEQYF. This rearrangement joins TRBV27 to TRBJ2-7; weak D call: TRBD2 (5 bases). Trimming cost V 6 bases and J 1 base, with 13 bases left between them. CDR1 and CDR2 from the germline V gene are MNHEY and SMNVEV (reference sequence). This CDR3 has 14 residues.

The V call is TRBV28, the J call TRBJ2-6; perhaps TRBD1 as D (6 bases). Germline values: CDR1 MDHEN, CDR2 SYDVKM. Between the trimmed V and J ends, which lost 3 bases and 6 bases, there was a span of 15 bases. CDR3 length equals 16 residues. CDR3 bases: TGTGCCAGCAGTTTCCTGGGCAGGGGATCGGCCAACGTCCTGACTTTC. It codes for CASSFLGRGSANVLTF.

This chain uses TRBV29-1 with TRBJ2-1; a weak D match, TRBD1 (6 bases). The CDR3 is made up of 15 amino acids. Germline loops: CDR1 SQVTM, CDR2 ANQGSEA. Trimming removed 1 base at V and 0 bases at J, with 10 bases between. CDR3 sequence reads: CSVEAGANSYNEQFF. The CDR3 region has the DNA TGCAGCGTTGAAGCAGGGGCGAACTCCTACAATGAGCAGTTCTTC.

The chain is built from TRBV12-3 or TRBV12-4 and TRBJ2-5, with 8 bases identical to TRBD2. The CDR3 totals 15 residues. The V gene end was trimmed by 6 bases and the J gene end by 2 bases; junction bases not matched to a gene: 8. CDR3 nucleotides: TGTGCCAGCAGACCCAGACTAGCGCAACAAGAGACCCAGTACTTC. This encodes CASRPRLAQQETQYF.

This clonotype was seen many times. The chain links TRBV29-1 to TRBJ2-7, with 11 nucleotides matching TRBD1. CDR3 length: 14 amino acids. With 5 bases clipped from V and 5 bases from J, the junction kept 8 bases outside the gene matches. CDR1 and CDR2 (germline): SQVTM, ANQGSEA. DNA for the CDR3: TGCAGCGTTCGAGGGGGGACAGGGGGGAACGAGCAGTACTTC. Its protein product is CSVRGGTGGNEQYF.

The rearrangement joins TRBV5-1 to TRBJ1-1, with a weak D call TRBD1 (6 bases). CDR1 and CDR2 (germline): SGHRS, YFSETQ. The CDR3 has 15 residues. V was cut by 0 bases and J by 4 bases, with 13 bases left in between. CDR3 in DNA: TGCGCCAGCAGCTTGGATGGGGGCGCGGGCACTGAAGCTTTCTTT. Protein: CASSLDGGAGTEAFF.

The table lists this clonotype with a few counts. The CDR3 reads CASSRSFNYGYTF. The CDR3 nucleotides read TGTGCCAGCAGTCGATCGTTTAACTATGGCTACACCTTC. V and J are TRBV12-3 or TRBV12-4 and TRBJ1-2; D not certain. V lost 5 bases and J lost 1, with 8 bases in between. The CDR3 runs 13 residues.

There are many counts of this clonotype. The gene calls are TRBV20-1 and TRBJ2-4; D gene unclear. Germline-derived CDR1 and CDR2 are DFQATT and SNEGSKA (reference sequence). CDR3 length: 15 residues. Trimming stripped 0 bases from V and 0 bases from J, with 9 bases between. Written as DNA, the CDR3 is TGCAGTGCTAGAGATGTGAATCTAGCCAAAAACATTCAGTACTTC. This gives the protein CSARDVNLAKNIQYF.